This T cell receptor beta chain derives from a study of T cells after yellow fever vaccination (dated by TCRdb to between 2019 and 2020). Notes on the research overall: Libraries from fractions with low cell numbers were prepared with the SMART-Seq v4 Ultra Low Input RNA kit. Two healthy male donors made up the cohort, one aged 18 to 30 years and the other aged 30 to 40 years. To track T-cell clones before and after primary and booster YFV17D yellow fever vaccination, bulk TCR alpha and beta repertoires were sequenced longitudinally. Blood samples were taken at several timepoints before and after primary and secondary immunization, and bulk PBMC replicates and cell subsets were isolated.

V gives up 1 base and J gives up 5 bases, and the segment between their germline ends measures 8 bases. Reading from cysteine to phenylalanine, the CDR3 counts 13 amino acids. This entry keeps only the CDR3 DNA: 39 bases, framed from base 1. CDR1 LGHDT and CDR2 YNNKEL were looked up in the germline V gene (reference sequence). In its sample, this clonotype was seen many times. It lacks a known antigen. Per-base qualities were not stored, and no clone one base away is much larger. Sequencing used an Illumina NovaSeq 6000. Synthesis of TCR cDNA relied on 5'RACE template switching, a step that introduced a universal primer site along with unique molecular identifiers. Priming for cDNA synthesis came from both the TCR alpha and TCR beta constant segments. Library amplification used two PCR steps, and the second PCR step added sample barcodes and sequencing adapters. Sequencing of libraries was done on Illumina HiSeq 2500 (2x100 bp) or NovaSeq (2x150 bp). On the study's bioinformatics: Reads were demultiplexed and collapsed into UMI consensus sequences with MIGEC, and V(D)J alignment was performed with MiXCR. Clonotypes responding to the vaccine were identified with edgeR on replicate PBMC samples, with the criteria of FDR below 0.01 and a log2 fold change above 5 up to day 15. Bulk clonotypes were assigned CD4 or CD8 identity according to which sequenced CD4 or CD8 repertoire held them at higher abundance. TCRdb reprocessed the public reads (quality trimming at Q25 with fastp, clone calling with MiXCR) and kept in-frame beta chains. All rows with the same CDR3 protein become a single entry with the most common DNA and genes. These V and J calls rely on TCRdb rather than the paper's analysis. The sample includes around 250,000 distinct CDR3 sequences, with roughly 5.6% observed a single time. The ten largest clonotypes hold 2.5% to 4% of the sample.

Taken with the paper, the label for treatment or condition translates to: live attenuated yellow fever vaccine strain. A standard Ficoll-Paque protocol was used to isolate PBMCs from peripheral blood. Dynabeads CD4 and CD8 positive selection kits were used to isolate the CD4 and CD8 T-cell fractions. RNA was extracted with TriZol from bulk PBMCs, CD4 and CD8 fractions, and dextramer-positive and dextramer-negative fractions. What the study reported, not specific to this receptor: Because the study included only two donors, the extent to which the findings can be generalized is limited. A small share of clonotypes was detected in both CD4 and CD8 compartments, with the overlap likely arising from convergent recombination. Most clones expanded after primary vaccination (approximately 96% of CD4 and roughly 90% of CD8) were re-detected after the booster, suggesting that broad memory maintenance occurred. FACS-sorted repertoires could contain abundant contaminating clonotypes from the bulk population, so computational filtering was required. Compared with the primary T-cell response, the secondary T-cell response was weaker but faster, peaking on day 5 rather than day 15.

The chain employs TRBV3-1 and TRBJ1-1, with TRBD1 as a weak D call on 5 bases. This receptor was taken from a man aged 18-30 years who received the YFV17D yellow fever vaccine. The sequenced sample was CD4+ T cells sorted from PBMCs, obtained on the day of the yellow fever booster vaccination. The CDR3 region has the sequence CASSQARGTEAFF. The nucleotide sequence reads as follows: TGTGCCAGCAGCCAAGCACGGGGGACTGAAGCTTTCTTT.